The 8 T cell receptor beta chains below were found in one sample sequenced in a study of cytotoxic CD8 clonotypes in ibrutinib-treated CLL. Sequencing used immunoSEQ multiplex PCR; TCRdb keeps in-frame clones, though not all of them. The sample has more than 200,000 clones; less than 75% are singletons. Sample: PBMCs, taken after 24 months of ibrutinib treatment. The source of these receptors is a human donor with chronic lymphocytic leukemia.

V gene TRBV6-5 combines with J gene TRBJ2-7, with a tentative D call TRBD2 (5 bases). This CDR3 spans 13 amino acids. The V and J ends lost 2 bases and 2 bases respectively, with 7 bases between them. Germline assignment: CDR1 MNHEY and CDR2 SVGAGI. CDR3 amino acids: CASSYTGTYEQYF. In DNA form, the CDR3 reads TGTGCCAGCAGTTACACGGGAACCTACGAGCAGTACTTC.

The CDR3 DNA follows: TGTGCCAGCAGCCCCCGACTAGCGGGAGAGGGCAATGAGCAGTTCTTC. It yields the protein CASSPRLAGEGNEQFF. The chain has TRBV11-2 and TRBJ2-1, with 12 bases fitting TRBD2. Germline trimming cut 5 bases from V and 6 bases from J; bases unmatched to any gene: 8. The CDR3 consists of 16 residues. Per the germline V gene, CDR1 is SGHAT and CDR2 is FQNNGV.

V gene TRBV7-6 combines with J gene TRBJ2-3; a weak D match, TRBD1 (5 bases). This CDR3 region has 15 residues. CDR1 is SGHVS, CDR2 FNYEAQ, per germline. V dropped 5 bases and J dropped 0 bases, with 12 bases sitting between them. This CDR3 reads CASSLTASSTDTQYF. The CDR3 DNA follows: TGTGCCAGCAGCCTGACAGCCTCTAGCACAGATACGCAGTATTTT.

The CDR3 reads CGPRNNEQFF. The DNA for the CDR3 is TGCGGCCCGAGAAACAATGAGCAGTTCTTC. The genes are TRBV20-1 and TRBJ2-1; no clear D gene. CDR3 length: 10 amino acids. CDR1 is DFQATT and CDR2 is SNEGSKA in the germline V gene (reference sequence).

The chain combines TRBV5-1 with TRBJ2-7; D may correspond to TRBD1 or TRBD2 (6 bases each). From germline, CDR1 is SGHRS and CDR2 YFSETQ. Trimming took off 0 bases at V and 0 bases at J, with 16 bases between the two ends. The CDR3 totals 17 residues. The CDR3 bases are TGCGCCAGCAGCTTGGCGGTTCGGGGGCGGGACTCCTACGAGCAGTACTTC. The encoded protein is CASSLAVRGRDSYEQYF.

The rearrangement links TRBV28 to TRBJ2-3, with 10 bases identical to TRBD2. V lost 7 bases to trimming and J lost 3 bases; unmatched junction nucleotides: 10. Germline V gene sequence: CDR1 MDHEN, CDR2 SYDVKM. This CDR3 spans 16 amino acids. The DNA for the CDR3 is TGTGCCAGCATAGATTGGACTAGCGGATTTACAGATACGCAGTATTTT. This sequence encodes CASIDWTSGFTDTQYF. Filled out from reference TRBV28 and TRBJ2-3, the complete variable domain reads DVKVTQSSRYLVKRTGEKVFLECVQDMDHENMFWYRQDPGLGLRLIYFSYDVKMKEKGDIPEGYSVSREKKERFSLILESASTNQTSMYLCASIDWTSGFTDTQYFGPGTRLTVL.

This clone was recorded once. This chain links TRBV5-1 with TRBJ2-3; D is perhaps TRBD1 or TRBD2 (5 bases each). This CDR3 region has 16 residues. V was cut by 1 base and J by 0 bases, with 12 bases left in between. Per the germline V gene, CDR1 is SGHRS and CDR2 is YFSETQ. CDR3 region: CASSLFGGLSTDTQYF. In DNA, the CDR3 is TGCGCCAGCAGCTTGTTTGGGGGTCTAAGCACAGATACGCAGTATTTT. Combining the CDR3 with reference TRBV5-1 and TRBJ2-3 gives the whole variable domain KAGVTQTPRYLIKTRGQQVTLSCSPISGHRSVSWYQQTPGQGLQFLFEYFSETQRNKGNFPGRFSGRQFSNSRSEMNVSTLELGDSALYLCASSLFGGLSTDTQYFGPGTRLTVL.

The sample holds a few counts of this clone. The V call is TRBV30, the J call TRBJ2-7; D may be TRBD2 (6 bases). The CDR3 is 14 residues long. V was trimmed by 2 bases and J by 5 bases, leaving 16 bases between them. Germline CDR1 reads GTSNPN; CDR2 reads SVGIG (reference sequence). The CDR3 coding sequence is TGTGCCTGGAGTAGGGACCGGGGGTCCCACGAGCAGTACTTC. This translates into CAWSRDRGSHEQYF.